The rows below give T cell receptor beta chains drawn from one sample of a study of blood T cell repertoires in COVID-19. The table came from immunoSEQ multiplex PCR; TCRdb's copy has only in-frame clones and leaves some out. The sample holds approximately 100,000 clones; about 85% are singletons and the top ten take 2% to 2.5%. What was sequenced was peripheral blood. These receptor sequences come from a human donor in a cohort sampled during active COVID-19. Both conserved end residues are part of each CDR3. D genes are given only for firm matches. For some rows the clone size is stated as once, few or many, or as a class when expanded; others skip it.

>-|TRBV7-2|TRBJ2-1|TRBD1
TGTGCCAGCAGCCAACAGGGGGCGCAATACAATGAGCAGTTCTTC
CASSQQGAQYNEQFF
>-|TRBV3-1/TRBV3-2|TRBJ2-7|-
TGTGCCAGCAGCCAAGTGCTCAGGGCCAAGGGATCCGAGCAGTACTTC
CASSQVLRAKGSEQYF
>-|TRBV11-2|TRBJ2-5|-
TGTGCCAGCAACCCTACGGGATCAGAGACCCAGTACTTC
CASNPTGSETQYF
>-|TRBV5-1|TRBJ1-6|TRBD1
TGCGCCAGCAGCTTGTCCGGGACAGGGATAAGTAATTCACCCCTCCACTTT
CASSLSGTGISNSPLHF
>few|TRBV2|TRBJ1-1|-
TGTGCCAGCAGCTACACTGAAGCTTTCTTT
CASSYTEAFF
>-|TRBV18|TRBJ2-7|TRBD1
TGTGCCAGCTCACTGGGACAGGGCAACGAGCAGTACTTC
CASSLGQGNEQYF
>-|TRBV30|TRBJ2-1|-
TGTGCCTGGAGTGTACAACGGGCGGGTGAGCAGTTCTTC
CAWSVQRAGEQFF
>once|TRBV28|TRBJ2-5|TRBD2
TGTGCCAGCAGTCCACCTCCGAGCGGGAGGCCACAAGAGACCCAGTACTTC
CASSPPPSGRPQETQYF
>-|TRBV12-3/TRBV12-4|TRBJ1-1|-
TGTGCCAGCAGGACCTGGAGATACACTGAAGCTTTCTTT
CASRTWRYTEAFF
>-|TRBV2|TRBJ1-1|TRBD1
TGTGCCAGCAAAAAGGACAGGACGAACACTGAAGCTTTCTTT
CASKKDRTNTEAFF
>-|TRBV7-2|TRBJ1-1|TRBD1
TGTGCCAGCAGCCCCGGACAGGGGTACACTGAAGCTTTCTTT
CASSPGQGYTEAFF
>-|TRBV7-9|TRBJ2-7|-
TGTGCCAGCAGCTTAGTAGCCTACGAGCAGTACTTC
CASSLVAYEQYF
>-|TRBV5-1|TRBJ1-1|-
TGCGCCAGCAGCTCGACAGGCCGAATGAACACTGAAGCTTTCTTT
CASSSTGRMNTEAFF
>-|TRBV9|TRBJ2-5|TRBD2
TGTGCCAGCAGCTCTAGCGGGGGGCCTGGTGAGACCCAGTACTTC
CASSSSGGPGETQYF
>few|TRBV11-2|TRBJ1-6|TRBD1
TGTGCCAGCAGCCCTGACAGGGGTGGAGCCCTCCACTTT
CASSPDRGGALHF
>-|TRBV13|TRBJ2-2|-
TGTGCCAGCAGCTTAGAATCGGGGGTACTCACCGGGGAGCTGTTTTTT
CASSLESGVLTGELFF
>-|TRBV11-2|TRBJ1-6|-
TGTGCCAGCAGTACCGGTCCAAATTCACCCCTCCACTTT
CASSTGPNSPLHF
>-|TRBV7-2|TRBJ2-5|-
TGTGCCAGCATCACTAATTTCCAAGAGACCCAGTACTTC
CASITNFQETQYF
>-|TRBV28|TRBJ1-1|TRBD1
TGTGCCAGCAGTTCGGGACAGCTGAACACTGAAGCTTTCTTT
CASSSGQLNTEAFF
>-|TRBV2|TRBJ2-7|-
TGTGCCAGCACCGATACAGGGCGTCTGCAGTACTTC
CASTDTGRLQYF
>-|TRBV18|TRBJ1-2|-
TGTGCCAGCTCACAAGACAGGAGTAACTATGGCTACACCTTC
CASSQDRSNYGYTF
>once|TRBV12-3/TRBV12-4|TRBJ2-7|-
TGTGCCAGCAGTTCTAGCGCCCGAGGCGAGCAGTACTTC
CASSSSARGEQYF